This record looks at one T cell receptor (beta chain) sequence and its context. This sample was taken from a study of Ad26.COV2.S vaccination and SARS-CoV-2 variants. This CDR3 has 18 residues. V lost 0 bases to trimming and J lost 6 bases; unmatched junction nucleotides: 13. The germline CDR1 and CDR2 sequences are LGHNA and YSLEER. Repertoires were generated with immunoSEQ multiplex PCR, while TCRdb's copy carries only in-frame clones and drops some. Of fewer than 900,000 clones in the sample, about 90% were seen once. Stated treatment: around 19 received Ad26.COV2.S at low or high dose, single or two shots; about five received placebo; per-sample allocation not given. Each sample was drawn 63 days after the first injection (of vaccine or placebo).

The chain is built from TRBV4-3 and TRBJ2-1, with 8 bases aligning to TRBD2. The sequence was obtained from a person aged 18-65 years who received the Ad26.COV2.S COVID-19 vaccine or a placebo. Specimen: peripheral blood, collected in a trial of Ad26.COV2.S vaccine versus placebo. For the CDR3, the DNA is TGCGCCAGCAGCCAAGACGTCCCTAGGCGGGGGGCGACCAATGAGCAGTTCTTC. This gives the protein CASSQDVPRRGATNEQFF.